This T cell receptor beta chain was sequenced during a study of STAT5B mutations in CD4+ large granular lymphocyte leukemia. There are 13 residues in the CDR3. The V end was cut by 0 bases, the J end by 5 bases, with 8 bases between. Germline V gene sequence: CDR1 SGDLS, CDR2 YYNGEE. Note on this clone: Its specificity is not known. This same CDR3 is encoded by further DNA sequences in the sample.

The data were produced by immunoSEQ multiplex PCR, yet TCRdb's version contains in-frame clones alone and is incomplete. Seen here are approximately 49,000 clones, 70% observed once, and the top ten hold about 1.5%. Overall study findings and caveats: Compared with healthy controls (2/35), patient top clones favored TRBV06 (8/27). Patient CD4-sorted repertoires stayed more clonal than healthy ones after leukemic-clone removal.

The TCR comes from a human donor in good health. The sequenced sample consisted of CD4+ T cells from blood buffy coats. The rearrangement links TRBV9 to TRBJ2-5, with D possibly matching TRBD2 (5 bases). The CDR3 loop reads CASSVGGWETQYF. CDR3 in DNA: TGTGCCAGCAGCGTAGGAGGGTGGGAGACCCAGTACTTC. Using reference TRBV9 and TRBJ2-5 for the parts outside the CDR3, the full variable domain is DSGVTQTPKHLITATGQRVTLRCSPRSGDLSVYWYQQSLDQGLQFLIQYYNGEERAKGNILERFSAQQFPDLHSELNLSSLELGDSALYFCASSVGGWETQYFGPGTRLLVL.